The text below deals with one T cell receptor beta chain. Its antigen is not known. This specimen comes from a study of vaccination effects on CD4 cells after COVID-19. As for the study in general: Of the BNT162b2 and mRNA-1273 vaccines, participants received two doses of one or the other.

The repertoire was sequenced with immunoSEQ multiplex PCR; TCRdb's copy has only in-frame clones and lacks some. Of about 63,000 clones listed, around 75% are singletons. Regarding the study as a whole: Relatively few convalescent patients took part in the study, which had no early post-infection timepoints.

Antigen-specific CD4+ T cells expanded by the ViraFEST assay with viral peptide pools were then sequenced. After roughly ten days in culture, the CD4+ T cells were isolated. Recipients of the vaccine had no prior SARS-CoV-2 infection and negative nucleocapsid antibodies. Roughly 2.1 million PBMC per well received 7.5 to 10 IU/ml IL-2 and approximately 10 ug/ml peptides in culture. The CDR3 covers 14 residues. The germline V gene encodes CDR1 SGHRS and CDR2 YFSETQ. V lost 4 bases and J lost 9; bases outside the gene matches: 10. The genes are TRBV5-1 and TRBJ1-5, with 7 bases fitting TRBD1. The source is a human donor who received a COVID-19 vaccine. This specimen was CD4+ T cells from PBMCs cultured with HCoV-OC43 spike peptides, taken before COVID-19 vaccination. Described subset: HCoV-OC43 spike overlapping peptide pool stimulation. For the CDR3, the DNA is TGCGCCAGCAGCCCCGGGACAGAGGGAGGGCCCCAGCATTTT. This sequence encodes CASSPGTEGGPQHF.